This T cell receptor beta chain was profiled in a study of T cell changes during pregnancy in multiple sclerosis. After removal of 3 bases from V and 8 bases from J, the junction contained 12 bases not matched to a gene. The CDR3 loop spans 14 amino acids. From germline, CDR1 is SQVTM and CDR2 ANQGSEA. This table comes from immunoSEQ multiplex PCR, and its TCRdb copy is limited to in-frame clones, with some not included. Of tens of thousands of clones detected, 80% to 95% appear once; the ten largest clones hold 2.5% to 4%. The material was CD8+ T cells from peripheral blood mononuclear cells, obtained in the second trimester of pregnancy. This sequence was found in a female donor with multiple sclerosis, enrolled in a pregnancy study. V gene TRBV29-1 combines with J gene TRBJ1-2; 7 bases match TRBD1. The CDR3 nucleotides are TGCAGCGTTGACGGAACAGGGGTCAGAGGAGGCTACACCTTC. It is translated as CSVDGTGVRGGYTF.